The next 9 T cell receptor beta chains were all read from a single sample in a study of Tregs in tolerant kidney transplant recipients. Sequencing used immunoSEQ multiplex PCR; TCRdb keeps in-frame clones, though not all of them. The sample holds roughly 66,000 clones, around 90% seen once. This material consisted of CD8+ T cells from blood, taken before the transplant. These receptors all come from a human donor who received a combined kidney and bone marrow transplant.

The chain employs TRBV30 and TRBJ1-2; TRBD1 matches 11 bases. The CDR3 spans 16 residues. Per germline, CDR1 GTSNPN and CDR2 SVGIG (reference sequence). V lost 6 bases and J lost 8; bases outside the gene matches: 17. The CDR3 protein is CACSGTGGSHRKGYTF. For the CDR3, the DNA is TGTGCCTGCTCCGGGACAGGGGGGAGCCATCGTAAGGGCTACACCTTC.

The DNA for the CDR3 is TGTGCCAGCAGCTGGACGGGGGGAAGATTCAATGAGCAGTTCTTC. Translation gives CASSWTGGRFNEQFF. This sequence joins TRBV5-5 and TRBJ2-1; 7 bases agree with TRBD2. Unmatched junction bases numbered 9, after V lost 3 bases and J lost 6 bases. The CDR3 consists of 15 residues. The germline CDR1 and CDR2 sequences are SGHKS and YYEKEE (reference sequence).

In the case of this clone: Relative to the germline gene, one junction end is altered; a read error may explain this. This CDR3 is also generated by other DNA sequences in the sample. J is TRBJ1-6 and V is TRBV5-4; 8 nucleotides line up with TRBD1. This CDR3 is 15 amino acids long. Germline CDR1 reads SGHNT; CDR2 reads YYREEE (reference sequence). CDR3 nucleotide sequence: TGTGCCAGCAGCCTCGACAGGGGCTATAATTCCCCCCTCCACTTT. Protein sequence: CASSLDRGYNSPLHF. The whole variable domain, filled in from reference TRBV5-4 and TRBJ1-6, reads ETGVTQSPTHLIKTRGQQVTLRCSSQSGHNTVSWYQQALGQGPQFIFQYYREEENGRGNFPPRFSGLQFPNYSSELNVNALELDDSALYLCASSLDRGYNSPLHFGNGTRLTVT.

This rearrangement joins TRBV29-1 to TRBJ2-7; TRBD1 might be the D (6 bases). Trimming pared 4 bases from V and 0 bases from J, leaving 13 bases between. The CDR3 consists of 14 residues. Germline CDR1 and CDR2: SQVTM and ANQGSEA. The chain's CDR3 is CSVVPGHSSYEQYF. CDR3 in DNA: TGCAGCGTTGTTCCGGGACACAGCTCCTACGAGCAGTACTTC.

This clone is a singleton in its sample. J is TRBJ2-3 and V is TRBV4-2; no reliable D call. The CDR3 consists of 17 residues. Germline loops: CDR1 LGHNA, CDR2 YNFKEQ. The V end was cut by 1 base, the J end by 4 bases, with 18 bases between. The CDR3 DNA reads as TGTGCCAGCAGCCAAGTCCCTAGAGTCTTCTCGGCAGATACGCAGTATTTT. This sequence encodes CASSQVPRVFSADTQYF.

CDR3 DNA sequence: TGTGCCAGCAGTCCCGGGACACCGTATGGCTACACCTTC. As protein: CASSPGTPYGYTF. This chain links TRBV2 with TRBJ1-2, with TRBD1 as a possible D gene (6 bases). CDR1 SNHLY and CDR2 FYNNEI come from the germline V gene. V was shortened by 5 bases and J by 5 bases, with 12 bases between the two germline ends. The CDR3 is made up of 13 amino acids.

The chain employs TRBV4-1 and TRBJ2-3; TRBD1 is a possible D gene (5 bases). Germline loops: CDR1 MGHRA, CDR2 YSYEKL. This CDR3 comprises 17 residues. The ends were cut back, 4 bases at V and 2 bases at J, with 19 bases in the middle. The CDR3 spells CASSPVRTLMNTDTQYF. In DNA form, the CDR3 reads TGCGCCAGCAGCCCCGTAAGGACACTCATGAACACAGATACGCAGTATTTT.

The chain is built from TRBV7-2 and TRBJ1-1; no definite D call. Germline-derived CDR1 and CDR2 are SGHTA and FQGNSA. The V end lost 4 bases, the J end lost 0 bases, and 12 bases lay between the germline ends. The CDR3 covers 15 residues. CDR3 in amino acids: CASSYISSVNTEAFF. CDR3 bases: TGTGCCAGCAGCTACATTTCTTCAGTGAACACTGAAGCTTTCTTT.

The V gene is TRBV27, the J gene TRBJ2-7; D uncertain. Germline V CDR1 and CDR2: MNHEY, SMNVEV (reference sequence). The CDR3 has 12 amino acids. Trimming left V 6 bases short and J 7 bases short, with 13 bases between. The CDR3 sequence: CASSSRGREQYF. The CDR3 coding sequence is TGTGCCAGCAGCTCGAGAGGTAGGGAGCAGTACTTC.